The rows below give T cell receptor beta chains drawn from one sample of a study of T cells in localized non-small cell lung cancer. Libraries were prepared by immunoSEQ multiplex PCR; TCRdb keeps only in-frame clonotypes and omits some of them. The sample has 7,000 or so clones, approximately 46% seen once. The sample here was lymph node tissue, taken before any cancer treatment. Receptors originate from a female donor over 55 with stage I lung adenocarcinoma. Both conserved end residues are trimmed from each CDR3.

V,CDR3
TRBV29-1,SVEQGGETQY
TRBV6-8,ASSDQTGHTEAF
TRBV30,AWSRDSYGYT
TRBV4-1,ASSQDVGGGYGYT
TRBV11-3,ASSRLRGQGVQETQY
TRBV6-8,ASSPGTGGRSPQY
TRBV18,ASSRVYNSPLH
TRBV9,ASSDLRSGNTIY
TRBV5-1,ASTFDEGTGDTQY
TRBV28,ASSFRASRLT
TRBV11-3,ASSLSGQDTGELF
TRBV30,AWMGAQETQY
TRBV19,ASSIFSVRQGSSYSNQPQH
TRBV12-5,ASGLGLAGFSSYNEQF
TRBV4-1,ASSPRALNTEAF
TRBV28,ASRMGAGGSYNEQF
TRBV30,AWKTGVGNTIY
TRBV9,ASSLRGDGDSPLH
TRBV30,AWQTARGRNTEAF
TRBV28,ASSSSSPRGGYGYT
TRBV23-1,ASSQDRAGGEQY
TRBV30,AWRAYRGTPYEQY
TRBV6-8,ASRNPFGGDSNQPQH
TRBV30,AWSATGGTEAF
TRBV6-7,ASSYKGGPGISGANVLT
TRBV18,ASSLISTYEQY
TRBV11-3,ASSFKEFTNEKLF
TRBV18,ASSPGQGAAGNTIY
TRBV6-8,ASSYSRGATEAF
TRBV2,ASLPSITGTQETQY
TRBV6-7,ASSETYREYGYT
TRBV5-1,ASSPLAGGGETQY
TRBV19,ASSSGQGAANTGELF
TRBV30,AGQGRGEKLF
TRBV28,ASSPVADSQDTQY
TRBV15,ATSRDNRGSNQPQH